This T cell receptor (beta chain) is drawn from a study of T cell repertoires in cytomegalovirus infection. Study at large: CMV infection and matching HLA type were both indicated by public TCR beta signatures.

Only a few counts were recorded for this clonotype. TCRdb re-analysed the reads in MiXCR, keeping a single row per CDR3 protein. The sample shows approximately 700,000 distinct CDR3 sequences, roughly 36% of them seen only once. The V and J ends lost 5 bases and 1 base, in that order; junction bases with no gene match: 8. CDR3 size: 16 residues. The sequence was collected from a human donor in good health (CMV status not recorded). Some clones in this sample may be carry-over from other donors' samples. The chain recombines TRBV12-3 or TRBV12-4 with TRBJ1-5; 7 positions agree with TRBD1. The sample taken for sequencing was PBMCs. For the CDR3, the DNA is TGTGCCAGCAGTCATACAGGGGCGGGGAGCAATCAGCCCCAGCATTTT. It is translated as CASSHTGAGSNQPQHF.